This T cell receptor beta chain is drawn from a study of cytomegalovirus exposure and HLA in healthy donors. Regarding the study as a whole: Many donors carried some public TCRs, although rarity characterized most TCR sequences.

Profiled with immunoSEQ multiplex PCR; TCRdb holds only in-frame clones, not every one. The sample carries more than 300,000 clones, about nine tenths recorded once. This CDR3 region has 15 residues. Germline V gene lookup returns CDR1 MDHEN and CDR2 SYDVKM. The germline V and J ends were trimmed by 6 bases and 0 bases, with 12 bases remaining between them. On this clone itself: As yet, its antigen is unknown.

The validation cohort, a group of 100 to 150 subjects, included the donors and was separate from the roughly 620-subject first cohort. The sequence came from a woman younger than 35 in good health and CMV-seronegative. The V and J genes are TRBV28 and TRBJ1-5; a weak D match, TRBD1 (5 bases). Specimen: PBMCs. In nucleotides, the CDR3 is TGTGCCAGCAGGAACAGGATCTATAGCAATCAGCCCCAGCATTTT. Its translation is CASRNRIYSNQPQHF.